This paragraph covers one T cell receptor (beta chain) sequence. This clonotype came up many times. No cognate antigen has been identified for it. No much larger clone is present one base from it, and per-base qualities are unavailable. V has 2 bases trimmed and J has 5 bases trimmed; junction bases matching no gene number 7. CDR1 and CDR2 are drawn from the germline V gene: LGHNA, YSLEER. CDR3 length: 16 amino acids, cysteine to phenylalanine. The sequence is cut down to CDR3 DNA, 48 bases in frame from base 1. The data stem from a study of T cells in Graves' hyperthyroidism and ophthalmopathy (dated by TCRdb to the late 2010s). Study-wide context: Peripheral blood samples were taken at the time of initial diagnosis, prior to any treatment. A discovery cohort of fewer than 110 patients, approximately 45 with Graves' ophthalmopathy and more than 55 with stable Graves' hyperthyroidism, was used to find distinguishing TCR V-J signatures. An independent validation cohort of under 20 hyperthyroidism patients and about 15 patients who later progressed to ophthalmopathy tested prospective prediction of ophthalmopathy. The roughly 94 discovery patients were randomly divided into training and test sets at a 7:3 ratio. Thyroid tissue and blood T-cell repertoires from roughly 6 Graves' hyperthyroidism patients were also compared in the study. After blood sampling, hyperthyroidism patients were treated with methimazole at a starting dose of 30 mg daily, and ophthalmopathy patients were treated with high-dose intravenous methylprednisolone. The paper reports TCR Vbeta CDR3 sequencing of some 140 peripheral blood samples: around 45 ophthalmopathy, 75 to 80 hyperthyroidism and some 17 progressor patients. What the authors observed across the whole study: In validation, progression to ophthalmopathy was predicted by the model with roughly 71% sensitivity and nearly 75% specificity, a median of roughly 6.4 months before onset. Most expanded thyroid clonotypes (frequency above 0.001) were also found in blood, which suggests that blood repertoires may mirror thyroid immune responses. In cross-validation, a model built on a 13 V-J signature told ophthalmopathy apart from stable hyperthyroidism with approximately 90% sensitivity and roughly 82% specificity, and in testing the same model reached 80%/75%. No statistical method was used to fix the sample size in advance, and group allocation was not hidden from the investigators.

Moderately to severely active disease, a Clinical Activity Score of at least 3, a NOSPECS grade of at least 4, and a duration under 3 months were present in ophthalmopathy patients. Any patient with an uncontrolled infection, another autoimmune disease, pregnancy or lactation was excluded. Diagnoses were based on clinical symptoms, serum thyroxine and TRAb, thyroid ultrasound and orbital computed tomography. Ficoll-Paque density gradient centrifugation was used to isolate PBMCs from around 10 ml of fresh peripheral blood. Total RNA was extracted with Trizol reagent, and quality was checked on an Agilent 2100 Bioanalyzer. The TCR beta CDR3 regions were amplified from RNA transcripts. A first-round RT-PCR of the TCR CDR3 used the HTBI primer set with the Qiagen OneStep RT-PCR kit. A second multiplex PCR round built the libraries, followed by size selection and purification. Paired-end sequencing of the libraries was performed with 100 bp reads on an Illumina HiSeq2000. Per the authors' processing: SOAPnuke was used to process the raw data, throwing out any read that contained adapters or uncalled bases, had a mean Phred below 15, or lacked an exact constant-primer or identifier match. COPE v1.2.5 was used to merge the high-quality paired reads, and each unique nucleotide sequence was defined as a clonotype. MiTCR v1.1 was used to align the clonotypes against IMGT TRBV, TRBD and TRBJ reference segments. Only V-J combinations with frequency above 0.0001, covering approximately 99% of repertoires, were analysed. A TCS score was defined as the ratio between F50 (clonal expansion) and ExV (chaos), using BLOSUM62-based TCRdist between CDR3 peptides within each V-J. Welch's t-statistics and random forest reduced fewer than 600 V-J features to about 12, which were used in a naive Bayes classifier (R e1071). Using fastp at Q25 and MiXCR, TCRdb reprocessed the public reads and kept productive beta chains. Here each entry gathers all rows of one CDR3 protein and keeps the most common genes and DNA. None of the V and J calls come from the authors' own analysis; TCRdb made them. For this sample there are about 350,000 distinct CDR3 sequences; 15% to 20% appear just once. 15% to 19% of the sample comes from the top ten.

The chain joins TRBV4-3 to TRBJ2-2; 8 bases in the middle match TRBD2. The sample taken for sequencing was blood. The sequence came from a woman in her 40s with Graves' ophthalmopathy. The DNA reads TGCGCCAGCAGCCAACCGGGACTAGACTTAACCGGGGAGCTGTTTTTT. Its protein is CASSQPGLDLTGELFF.